The clone carrying this TCR beta chain has at least ten counts. The sample is drawn from a study of neurological immune-mediated disorders. TCRdb reprocessed the 5' RACE reads via MiXCR and lists one record per CDR3 protein. The sample lists 40,000 to 50,000 distinct CDR3 sequences; less than 2% were seen once. J gave up 4 bases and V 2 bases, and 11 bases lay outside the gene matches. This CDR3 is 16 amino acids long. Per the germline V gene, CDR1 is SGDLS and CDR2 is YYNGEE. This rearrangement joins TRBV9 to TRBJ1-2; the match to TRBD1 covers 7 bases. Sequences were obtained from PBMCs. This TCR came from a woman in her forties with multiple sclerosis. The DNA for the CDR3 is TGTGCCAGCAGCGTGTCAGGGGGAATGGCGGCCTATGGCTACACCTTC. This gives the protein CASSVSGGMAAYGYTF.